A selection of T cell receptor beta chains follows, all from one sample in a study of CD8 T cells in ankylosing spondylitis. TCRdb recomputed calls from the 5' RACE reads with MiXCR, one row per CDR3 protein. The table has some 250,000 distinct CDR3 sequences, roughly a quarter seen once. Sequencing was done on a sample of blood, either unsorted or a sorted T cell fraction (not recorded which). The receptor source for this set is a male donor with ankylosing spondylitis or in good health (not recorded which). Each CDR3 is given with its conserved first and last residue. The listing skips clone size in some rows; elsewhere it reads once, few, many or a size class.

CSVEDTTSGAYEQYF TRBJ2-7 TRBV29-1 few
CASSPQYGSYNEQFF TRBJ2-1 TRBV4-1 many
CASSRNRGPNAGELFF TRBJ2-2 TRBV18 .
CSAIAGVGGAQHF TRBJ1-5 TRBV20-1 many
CAWNQQQGWNQPQHF TRBJ1-5 TRBV30 .
CASSLDRVRETQYF TRBJ2-5 TRBV7-9 many
CASSFLGSETQYF TRBJ2-5 TRBV12-3/TRBV12-4 many
CAISLDKGETQYF TRBJ2-5 TRBV10-3 .
CASSPRLRETQYF TRBJ2-5 TRBV3-1 few
CASNWPQPGYTF TRBJ1-2 TRBV2 few
CASSHASRGQETQYF TRBJ2-5 TRBV3-1 few
CASSLSGQGSGNTIYF TRBJ1-3 TRBV12-3/TRBV12-4 .
CASSAGSAGLGDTQYF TRBJ2-3 TRBV2 .
CASSVDSGGAWETQYF TRBJ2-5 TRBV9 many
CSALPSGQGALDTQYF TRBJ2-3 TRBV20-1 .
CASSLDRRKAFF TRBJ1-1 TRBV12-3/TRBV12-4 many
CASSKETGGNEQYF TRBJ2-7 TRBV21-1 .
CASSLDEYGYTF TRBJ1-2 TRBV12-3/TRBV12-4 .
CASSESLAGIFF TRBJ2-1 TRBV2 many
CASRPFQGTGGNYGYTF TRBJ1-2 TRBV28 many
CAWSHGGSTDTQYF TRBJ2-3 TRBV30 few
CASSQDRRTRGETQYF TRBJ2-5 TRBV3-1 many
CSAKQPPDTQYF TRBJ2-3 TRBV20-1 .
CSARSGGVLSTDTRYF TRBJ2-3 TRBV20-1 .
CASSKDRGRSYNEQFF TRBJ2-1 TRBV5-1 .
CASSPLRSTGELFF TRBJ2-2 TRBV5-1 few
CASRSTGHSYEQYF TRBJ2-7 TRBV3-1 .
CAIRRTGTGGHGDTQYF TRBJ2-3 TRBV10-3 .
CATSDGGSGANVLTF TRBJ2-6 TRBV24-1 many
CASSLDAGDEQFF TRBJ2-1 TRBV12-3/TRBV12-4 many
CSADPGTSHSNEQFF TRBJ2-1 TRBV20-1 .
CASNRGPTSEQYF TRBJ2-7 TRBV6-1 .
CASSYGTGLDTQYF TRBJ2-3 TRBV6-5 .
CSVTTGTGSYEQYF TRBJ2-7 TRBV20-1 many
CAISEPAARETQYF TRBJ2-5 TRBV10-3 few
CASSQVAGGFTDTQYF TRBJ2-3 TRBV3-1 .
CSAGDRREQYF TRBJ2-7 TRBV20-1 few